One sample yielded the 23 T cell receptor beta chains listed below, sequenced in a study of T cells of healthy individuals. Each CDR3 protein is one row after TCRdb ran MiXCR on the 5' RACE reads. The sample lists 41,000 or so distinct CDR3 sequences; 4% to 5% were seen once. These TCRs come from a human donor in good health.

This clonotype was observed a few times. This may be a read error: a much more frequent sequence differs by one nucleotide. The rearrangement joins TRBV6-2 or TRBV6-3 to TRBJ1-2; 8 positions match TRBD1. The CDR3 spans 14 residues. CDR1 and CDR2 (germline): MNHEY, SVGEGT. This chain's CDR3 is CASRRTGKDYGYNF. For the CDR3, the DNA is TGTGCCAGCCGACGGACAGGGAAAGACTATGGCTACAACTTC.

This rearrangement joins TRBV29-1 to TRBJ1-5; D perhaps matches TRBD1 (6 bases). CDR1 and CDR2 (germline): SQVTM, ANQGSEA. The V end was cut by 3 bases, the J end by 7 bases, with 28 bases between. This CDR3 region has 18 residues. The CDR3 protein is CSVDFRVGASGLPQPQHF. CDR3 DNA sequence: TGCAGCGTTGATTTCCGGGTGGGGGCTTCGGGCCTCCCCCAGCCCCAGCATTTT.

The sample holds many counts of this clonotype. The genes are TRBV20-1 and TRBJ1-6, with D possibly matching TRBD1 (6 bases). Germline-derived CDR1 and CDR2 are DFQATT and SNEGSKA (reference sequence). Trimming took off 6 bases at V and 0 bases at J, with 18 bases between the two ends. The CDR3 length is 17 residues. The CDR3 is CSALRGGLPSYNSPLHF. The CDR3 coding sequence is TGCAGTGCCCTCCGGGGGGGGCTTCCCTCCTATAATTCACCCCTCCACTTT.

This clonotype was picked up many times. This chain joins TRBV20-1 and TRBJ1-6; D unclear. The CDR3 contains 11 residues. Germline CDR1 and CDR2: DFQATT and SNEGSKA (reference sequence). The V end was cut by 5 bases, the J end by 7 bases, with 6 bases between. CDR3 DNA: TGCAGTGCTTCTAAGAATTCACCCCTCCACTTT. It translates to CSASKNSPLHF.

This clonotype was counted many times. The rearrangement uses TRBV4-2 and TRBJ2-5; D possibly uses TRBD1 or TRBD2 (5 bases each). The CDR3 length is 18 residues. V shed 3 bases and J shed 5 bases, with 25 bases lying between them. Germline-derived CDR1 and CDR2 are LGHNA and YNFKEQ. The CDR3 spells CASSQGKTGTPKRETQYF. The CDR3 nucleotides are TGTGCCAGCAGCCAGGGAAAGACCGGGACCCCAAAGAGGGAGACCCAGTACTTC.

The chain is built from TRBV30 and TRBJ2-7, with a possible D match to TRBD1 (6 bases). CDR1 and CDR2 (germline): GTSNPN, SVGIG (reference sequence). The CDR3 is 13 residues long. V was clipped by 2 bases and J by 2 bases, with 10 bases between them. CDR3 nucleotides: TGTGCCTGGAGTCTCGGACAGCCCTACGAGCAGTACTTC. Amino acid sequence: CAWSLGQPYEQYF.

The table lists this clonotype with many counts. The J gene is TRBJ2-2, the V gene TRBV20-1, with TRBD2 identical over 12 bases. The CDR3 is 14 residues long. Germline CDR1 is DFQATT and CDR2 is SNEGSKA (reference sequence). V lost 6 bases to trimming and J lost 6 bases; unmatched junction nucleotides: 5. The CDR3 is CSATGLAGPGELFF. Here the CDR3 DNA reads TGCAGTGCAACCGGACTAGCGGGACCCGGGGAGCTGTTTTTT.

This clonotype was seen ten or more times. The CDR3 region has the DNA TGTGCCAGCAGACAGACAGCAACCTACGAGCAGTACTTC. This sequence encodes CASRQTATYEQYF. The rearrangement uses TRBV6-5 and TRBJ2-7, with D possibly TRBD1 on 5 matching bases. CDR3 length: 13 amino acids. In germline, CDR1 is MNHEY, CDR2 SVGAGI. The V gene lost 6 bases and the J gene lost 2 bases, with 11 bases spanning the gap.

Ten or more counts support this clonotype. The genes are TRBV4-3 and TRBJ1-2, with D tentatively TRBD1 (6 bases). Trimming left V 4 bases short and J 6 bases short, with 18 bases between. This CDR3 has 15 amino acids. In germline, CDR1 is LGHNA, CDR2 YSLEER. The DNA of the CDR3 is TGCGCCAGCAGCCCCCTCCCTCGGGGGGGGCATGGCTACACCTTC. Translation: CASSPLPRGGHGYTF.

V is TRBV21-1 and J is TRBJ2-3; TRBD2, the D gene given by the table, was not confirmed from the DNA. TRBV21-1 is noted as a pseudogene. There are 17 residues in the CDR3. CDR3 protein: CASSKNPQGGCTDTQYF. The CDR3 nucleotides are TGTGCCAGCAGCAAAAATCCCCAGGGAGGGTGTACAGATACGCAGTATTTT.

This clonotype was recorded a few times. This chain uses TRBV14 with TRBJ2-5; tentative D call: TRBD2 (6 bases). There are 14 residues in the CDR3. The V gene lost 2 bases and the J gene lost 5 bases, with 12 bases spanning the gap. Germline CDR1 is SGHDN and CDR2 is FVKESK. In DNA, the CDR3 is TGTGCCAGCAGCCAATTCGCCCGGGGGGAGACCCAGTACTTC. Translation: CASSQFARGETQYF. The full variable domain, completed using reference TRBV14 and TRBJ2-5, is EAGVTQFPSHSVIEKGQTVTLRCDPISGHDNLYWYRRVMGKEIKFLLHFVKESKQDESGMPNNRFLAERTGGTYSTLKVQPAELEDSGVYFCASSQFARGETQYFGPGTRLLVL.

This clonotype was observed at least ten times. The rearrangement links TRBV21-1 to TRBJ2-4; the table's TRBD2 call for D was not verified on the DNA. TRBV21-1 is noted as a pseudogene. The CDR3 has 16 amino acids. The CDR3 DNA sequence: TGTGCCAGCAGCAAAGGCGGGAGAAGGGCCAAAAACATTCAGTACTTC. Encoded protein: CASSKGGRRAKNIQYF.

This clonotype was seen once. The CDR3 sequence: CASSDNKALHF. DNA of the CDR3: TGTGCCAGCAGTGATAATAAGGCCCTCCACTTT. This chain connects TRBV2 to TRBJ1-6; D not certain. The germline CDR1 and CDR2 sequences are SNHLY and FYNNEI. This CDR3 has 11 residues. The V and J ends lost 3 bases and 14 bases respectively, with 8 bases between them. The full variable domain, in which reference TRBV2 and TRBJ1-6 provide the parts outside the CDR3, is EPEVTQTPSHQVTQMGQEVILRCVPISNHLYFYWYRQILGQKVEFLVSFYNNEISEKSEIFDDQFSVERPDGSNFTLKIRSTKLEDSAMYFCASSDNKALHFGNGTRLTVT.

This clonotype has more than one count but fewer than ten. V usage is TRBV7-9 and J usage is TRBJ2-7; 10 bases align to TRBD1. The V gene's germline CDR1 is SEHNR and CDR2 FQNEAQ (reference sequence). The CDR3 contains 13 residues. V lost 3 bases, J lost 7 bases, and 3 bases stayed unmatched. CDR3 protein: CASSLTGGWEQYF. The DNA of the CDR3 is TGTGCCAGCAGCTTGACAGGGGGCTGGGAGCAGTACTTC. The full variable domain, with the rest looked up from reference TRBV7-9 and TRBJ2-7, is DTGVSQNPRHKITKRGQNVTFRCDPISEHNRLYWYRQTLGQGPEFLTYFQNEAQLEKSRLLSDRFSAERPKGSFSTLEIQRTEQGDSAMYLCASSLTGGWEQYFGPGTRLTVT.

The chain carries TRBV6-5 and TRBJ1-1; D is unresolved. CDR3 length: 13 amino acids. V was trimmed by 0 bases and J by 10 bases, leaving 12 bases between them. Germline V gives CDR1 MNHEY, CDR2 SVGAGI. The DNA of the CDR3 is TGTGCCAGCAGTTACTCGATCGCTTCAGCAGCTTTCTTT. This gives the protein CASSYSIASAAFF.

This clonotype has at least ten counts. The chain uses TRBV12-3 or TRBV12-4 and TRBJ2-1, with 12 bases aligning to TRBD2. The CDR3 contains 15 residues. With 6 bases clipped from V and 5 bases from J, the junction kept 5 bases outside the gene matches. The DNA for the CDR3 is TGTGCCAGCAGACTAGCGGGAGGTTCCCACAATGAGCAGTTCTTC. Encoded protein: CASRLAGGSHNEQFF.

This clonotype was observed a handful of times. The rearrangement links TRBV3-1 to TRBJ1-1; D remains unclear. Trimming left V 4 bases short and J 4 bases short, with 13 bases between. The CDR3 runs 14 residues. Looked up from germline, CDR1 is LGHDT and CDR2 is YNNKEL (reference sequence). As DNA, the CDR3 is TGTGCCAGCAGCCCCAGCGAAAAGGGCACTGAAGCTTTCTTT. Protein product: CASSPSEKGTEAFF.

There are many counts of this clonotype. The chain employs TRBV11-3 and TRBJ2-1; D unclear. Trimming removed 5 bases at V and 9 bases at J, with 14 bases between. This CDR3 has 13 residues. Germline CDR1 SGHNT, CDR2 YENEEA. The CDR3 is CASSLLASGEQFF. Here the CDR3 DNA reads TGTGCCAGCAGCCTTTTGGCCTCTGGTGAGCAGTTCTTC.

The chain carries TRBV12-3 or TRBV12-4 and TRBJ1-2; D uncertain. The length of the CDR3 is 13 residues. V shed 4 bases and J shed 8 bases, with 14 bases lying between them. The CDR3 protein is CASSSPRSWGYTF. CDR3 DNA: TGTGCCAGCAGTTCCCCGCGGTCGTGGGGCTACACCTTC.

This clonotype was seen at least ten times. This sequence joins TRBV6-1 and TRBJ2-5; D may be TRBD1 or TRBD2 (6 bases each). V was trimmed by 2 bases and J by 5 bases, leaving 15 bases between them. The CDR3 contains 15 residues. The V gene's germline CDR1 is MNHNS and CDR2 SASEGT. The CDR3 sequence: CASSELRGAQETQYF. The CDR3, as DNA: TGTGCCAGCAGTGAACTGAGGGGGGCCCAGGAGACCCAGTACTTC.

This clonotype was picked up many times. Here the CDR3 reads CASSRTSGGALRELFF. For the CDR3, the DNA is TGTGCCAGCAGCCGGACTAGCGGGGGGGCCTTGAGGGAGCTGTTTTTT. The genes are TRBV9 and TRBJ2-2; TRBD2 agrees at 15 bases. This CDR3 has 16 residues. Germline CDR1 SGDLS, CDR2 YYNGEE. Trimming cost V 4 bases and J 9 bases; bases outside gene matches: 7.

This clonotype has only a few counts. This sequence joins TRBV24-1 and TRBJ2-7; 8 bases are shared with TRBD1. The J segment lost 1 base and the V segment lost 9 bases, leaving 4 bases of the junction unmatched. CDR3 size: 13 residues. CDR1 is KGHDR and CDR2 is SFDVKD in the germline V gene. DNA for the CDR3: TGTGCCACCCGACGGGACAGGTCCTACGAGCAGTACTTC. Translated: CATRRDRSYEQYF.

This clonotype was recorded at least ten times. The chain carries TRBV20-1 and TRBJ1-1; TRBD1 matches 7 bases. Germline assignment: CDR1 DFQATT and CDR2 SNEGSKA (reference sequence). The V segment lost 2 bases and the J segment 7 bases; nucleotides outside the gene matches: 7. The CDR3 spans 13 residues. The CDR3 coding sequence is TGCAGTGCTAGACCAGACAGGGTGGGTGAAGCTTTCTTT. Protein: CSARPDRVGEAFF.